The subject of this entry is one T cell receptor beta chain. Its antigen is not known. The PCR used 60 Vbeta and 13 Jbeta primers. TCRdb's table, derived via immunoSEQ multiplex PCR, lists solely in-frame clones and lacks some. Of approximately 140,000 clones in the sample, nearly 90% are singletons; the top ten hold about 0.51%. These data belong to a study of cytomegalovirus exposure and HLA in healthy donors. Germline V CDR1 and CDR2: SGHVS, FQNEAQ. Losses at the gene ends were 5 bases for V and 10 bases for J; bases not matched to a gene: 16. The CDR3 contains 17 residues. Study-level results: Among the CMV-associated chains, a few were confirmed in vitro as specific for CMV antigens. In a later analysis, TCR association rates varied by HLA locus: DRB1 most, HLA-C fewest. According to a later analysis, most TCR beta chains associated with CMV appeared HLA-restricted.

The chain couples TRBV7-8 to TRBJ2-1; 11 nucleotides match TRBD2. Sequencing was performed on PBMCs. The sequence was collected from a woman aged 40 to 50 in good health and CMV-seronegative. In DNA, the CDR3 is TGTGCCAGCAGCCTCCCCCCGTGGTTAGCGGGAGGGGAAGAGCAGTTCTTC. It yields the protein CASSLPPWLAGGEEQFF.